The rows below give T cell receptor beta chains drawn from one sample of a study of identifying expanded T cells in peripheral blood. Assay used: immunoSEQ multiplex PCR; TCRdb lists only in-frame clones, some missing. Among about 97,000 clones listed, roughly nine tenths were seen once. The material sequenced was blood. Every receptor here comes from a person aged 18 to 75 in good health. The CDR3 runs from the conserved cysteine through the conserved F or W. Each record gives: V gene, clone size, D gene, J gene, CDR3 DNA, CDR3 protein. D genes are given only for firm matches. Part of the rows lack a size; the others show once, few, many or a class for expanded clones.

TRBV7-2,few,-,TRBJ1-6,TGTGCCAGCAGCCCAAGTCCCTTGGTTAATTCACCCCTCCACTTT,CASSPSPLVNSPLHF
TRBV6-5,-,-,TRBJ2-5,TGTGCCAGCAGTTCACCGAGGGGGGCCCGTGAGACCCAGTACTTC,CASSSPRGARETQYF
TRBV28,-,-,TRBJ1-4,TGTGCCAGCAGTCTGCGACAGACACTACTGTTTTTT,CASSLRQTLLFF
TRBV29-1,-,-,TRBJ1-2,TGCAGCGTTGACGGGCGGTCTGGCGGCTACACCTTC,CSVDGRSGGYTF
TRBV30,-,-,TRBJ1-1,TGTGCCTGGAGTGTCTTTGTAACTGAAGCTTTCTTT,CAWSVFVTEAFF
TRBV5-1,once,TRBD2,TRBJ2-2,TGCGCCAGCAGCTTTCCAGCGGGGTATGGCGGGGAGCTGTTTTTT,CASSFPAGYGGELFF
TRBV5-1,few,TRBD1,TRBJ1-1,TGCGCCAGCAGCTTGGACCCCCAGGGGGCCACCTCCGGGGACACTGAAGCTTTCTTT,CASSLDPQGATSGDTEAFF
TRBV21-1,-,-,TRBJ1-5,TGTGCCAGCCAATCGAAAGGGACAGGGTGCAATCAGCCCCAGCATTTT,CASQSKGTGCNQPQHF
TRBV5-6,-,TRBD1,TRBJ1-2,TGTGCCAGCAGCTCCGGGACAGTGCAGGTCGGCTACACCTTC,CASSSGTVQVGYTF
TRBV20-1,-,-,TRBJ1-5,TGCAGTGCTAGAGATTTTGTGTCCCAGCATTTT,CSARDFVSQHF
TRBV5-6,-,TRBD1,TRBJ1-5,TGTGCCAGCAGCTTAGGGACAGCCGATCAGCCCCAGCATTTT,CASSLGTADQPQHF
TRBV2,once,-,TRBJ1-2,TGTGCCAGCGCGCCCACCCGGCCCTATGGCTACACCTTC,CASAPTRPYGYTF
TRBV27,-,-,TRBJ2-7,TGTGCCAGCAGTTCGGTCCAACAGGACGAGCAGTACTTC,CASSSVQQDEQYF
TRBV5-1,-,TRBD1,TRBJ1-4,TGCGCCAGCAGCGCGGGACAGGGGAATGAAAAACTGTTTTTT,CASSAGQGNEKLFF
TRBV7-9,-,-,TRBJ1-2,TGTGCCAGCAGCTTAGTCAACACTGGCTACACCTTC,CASSLVNTGYTF
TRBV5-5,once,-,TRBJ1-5,TGTGCCAGCAGTCCCAACCCCGGCAATCAGCCCCAGCATTTT,CASSPNPGNQPQHF
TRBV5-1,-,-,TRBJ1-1,TGCGCCAGCAGCTTGCACCCTGAGGACACTGAAGCTTTCTTT,CASSLHPEDTEAFF
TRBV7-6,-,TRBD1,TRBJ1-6,TGTGCCAGCAGCTTAGCAGGGGGCAGTTCACCCCTCCACTTT,CASSLAGGSSPLHF
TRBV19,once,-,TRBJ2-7,TGTGCCAGTAGTGCAACACGGGTCGGGGAGCAGTACTTC,CASSATRVGEQYF
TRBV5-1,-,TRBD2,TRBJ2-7,TGCGCCAGCAGCTTGGTGGGGGAGGGATACGAGCAGTACTTC,CASSLVGEGYEQYF
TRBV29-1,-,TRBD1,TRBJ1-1,TGCAGCGGTTTCGGGACAGGGGGAGGAGGCACTGAAGCTTTCTTT,CSGFGTGGGGTEAFF
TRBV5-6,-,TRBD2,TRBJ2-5,TGTGCCAGCAGCTTGTATAGAGCGGGGGTGGGAGAGACCCAGTACTTC,CASSLYRAGVGETQYF
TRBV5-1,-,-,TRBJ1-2,TGCGCCAGCAGCTTGGTCCCCGGGGCCACCTACAGGTACACCTTC,CASSLVPGATYRYTF
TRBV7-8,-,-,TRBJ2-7,TGTGCCAGCAGCTCCGGACTCCTCTACGAGCAGTACTTC,CASSSGLLYEQYF
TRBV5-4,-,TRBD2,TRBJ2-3,TGTGCCAGCAGCTTTAGCGGGCCTGGGACAGATACGCAGTATTTT,CASSFSGPGTDTQYF
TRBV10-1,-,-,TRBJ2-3,TGCGCCAGCAGTGATAGTTCTCTCAATACGCAGTATTTT,CASSDSSLNTQYF
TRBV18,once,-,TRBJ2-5,TGTGCCAGCTCACCAGACGGGGAGACCCAGTACTTC,CASSPDGETQYF
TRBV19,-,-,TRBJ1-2,TGTGCCAGTAGTATAGGGAGACACTTTTCGGCGTATGGCTACACCTTC,CASSIGRHFSAYGYTF
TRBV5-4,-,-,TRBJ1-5,TGTGCCAGCAGCTTGTTCCCAGACCAGCCCCAGCATTTT,CASSLFPDQPQHF
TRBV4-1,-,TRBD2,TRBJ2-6,TGCGCCAGCAGCCAGGGGGAGGGCTCTGGGGCCAACGTCCTGACTTTC,CASSQGEGSGANVLTF
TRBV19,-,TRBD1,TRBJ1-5,TGTGCCAGTAGTACCGGACAGGGACTCAATCAGCCCCAGCATTTT,CASSTGQGLNQPQHF
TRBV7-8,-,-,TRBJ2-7,TGTGCCAGCAGCCCTCATAGAACGCGATCCGTCTACGAGCAGTACTTC,CASSPHRTRSVYEQYF
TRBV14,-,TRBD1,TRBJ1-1,TGTGCCAGCAGCCAAGCAGGGACAGCACCGCATGAAGCTTTCTTT,CASSQAGTAPHEAFF
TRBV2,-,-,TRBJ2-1,TGTGCCAGCAGTGAAGCGGGAGTTAGGGTCTCCTACAATGAGCAGTTCTTC,CASSEAGVRVSYNEQFF
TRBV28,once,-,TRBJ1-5,TGTGCCAGCAGTTTAACCCGGAATCAGCCCCAGCATTTT,CASSLTRNQPQHF
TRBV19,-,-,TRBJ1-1,TGTGCCAGTAGTAGCCGACGGGACACTGAAGCTTTCTTT,CASSSRRDTEAFF
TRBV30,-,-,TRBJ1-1,TGTGCCTGGAAGTCAGGGGTGGTGCGAACTGAAGCTTTCTTT,CAWKSGVVRTEAFF
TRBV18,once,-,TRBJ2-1,TGTGCCAGCTCGTCGGAGGGAAATGAGCGGTTCTTC,CASSSEGNERFF